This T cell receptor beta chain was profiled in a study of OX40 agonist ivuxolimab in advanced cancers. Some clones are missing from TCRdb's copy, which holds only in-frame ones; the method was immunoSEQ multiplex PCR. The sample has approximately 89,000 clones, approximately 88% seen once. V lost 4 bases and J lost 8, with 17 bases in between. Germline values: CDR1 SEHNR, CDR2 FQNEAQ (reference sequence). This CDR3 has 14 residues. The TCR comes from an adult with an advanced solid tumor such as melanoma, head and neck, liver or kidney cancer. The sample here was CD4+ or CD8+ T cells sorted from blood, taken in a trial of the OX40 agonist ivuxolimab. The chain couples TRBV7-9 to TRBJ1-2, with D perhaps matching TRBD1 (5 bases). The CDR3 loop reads CASSSAGMVGGYTF. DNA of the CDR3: TGTGCCAGCAGCTCTGCAGGGATGGTAGGCGGCTACACCTTC.